The 21 T cell receptor beta chains given below trace back to one sample, sequenced in a study of cytomegalovirus exposure and HLA in healthy donors. Sequencing was performed with immunoSEQ multiplex PCR; in TCRdb, only in-frame clones are kept and a portion is missing. This table has about 150,000 clones, about 88% appearing once. The source material was PBMCs. These receptors came from a man younger than 35 in good health and CMV-seropositive.

The V gene is TRBV11-3, the J gene TRBJ2-6; D is unclear. CDR1 and CDR2 from the germline V gene are SGHNT and YENEEA. The CDR3 contains 15 residues. Trimming took off 1 base at V and 0 bases at J, with 4 bases between the two ends. The CDR3 spells CASSLGGSGANVLTF. CDR3 in DNA: TGTGCCAGCAGCTTAGGAGGCTCTGGGGCCAACGTCCTGACTTTC.

V is TRBV25-1 and J is TRBJ2-3; 10 bases align to TRBD2. The CDR3 runs 16 residues. Looked up from germline, CDR1 is MGHDK and CDR2 is SYGVNS. Germline trimming cut 1 base from V and 5 bases from J; bases unmatched to any gene: 6. Here the CDR3 DNA reads TGTGCCAGCAGTGAATTGGGGCTAGCGGGAGTAGATACGCAGTATTTT. Its translation: CASSELGLAGVDTQYF.

The chain employs TRBV4-3 and TRBJ1-2, with 11 bases aligning to TRBD1. Losses at the gene ends were 5 bases for V and 8 bases for J; bases not matched to a gene: 16. The CDR3 spans 17 residues. CDR1 and CDR2 (germline): LGHNA, YSLEER. The CDR3 region is CASSSSRRDRGREGYTF. For the CDR3, the DNA is TGCGCCAGCAGCTCATCGAGGCGGGACAGGGGGAGGGAAGGCTACACCTTC.

V is TRBV4-3 and J is TRBJ2-7; D perhaps matches TRBD1 (6 bases). With 4 bases removed from V and 1 base from J, the gap between germline ends came to 17 bases. There are 16 residues in the CDR3. From germline, CDR1 is LGHNA and CDR2 YSLEER. CDR3 protein: CASSRKRQESSYEQYF. The DNA for the CDR3 is TGCGCCAGCAGCCGCAAACGACAGGAGAGTTCCTACGAGCAGTACTTC.

This clone was observed a single time. The genes are TRBV10-3 and TRBJ1-5; TRBD1 is a possible D gene (6 bases). The germline V gene has CDR1 ENHRY and CDR2 SYGVKD. The CDR3 consists of 15 residues. V lost 4 bases to trimming and J lost 0 bases, with 10 bases between them. CDR3 bases: TGTGCCATCAGTGGGACAGACAATAGCAATCAGCCCCAGCATTTT. It yields the protein CAISGTDNSNQPQHF.

The rearrangement joins TRBV6-6 to TRBJ2-7; the match to TRBD2 covers 12 bases. CDR1 is MNHNY and CDR2 is SVGAGI in the germline V gene (reference sequence). The CDR3 spans 14 residues. Germline trimming cut 11 bases from V and 5 bases from J; bases unmatched to any gene: 10. The CDR3 nucleotides are TGTGCCTCTCGGACTAGCGGGATAATCCACGAGCAGTACTTC. It encodes CASRTSGIIHEQYF.

The chain couples TRBV7-9 to TRBJ2-7; 7 bases align to TRBD2. The CDR3 is 11 residues long. The germline V gene encodes CDR1 SEHNR and CDR2 FQNEAQ (reference sequence). Unmatched junction bases numbered 4, after V lost 5 bases and J lost 9 bases. In DNA form, the CDR3 reads TGTGCCAGCAGCCTTACGGGGGGGCAGTACTTC. Amino acid sequence: CASSLTGGQYF. Full variable domain (outside the CDR3, taken from reference TRBV7-9 and TRBJ2-7): DTGVSQNPRHKITKRGQNVTFRCDPISEHNRLYWYRQTLGQGPEFLTYFQNEAQLEKSRLLSDRFSAERPKGSFSTLEIQRTEQGDSAMYLCASSLTGGQYFGPGTRLTVT.

The V call is TRBV7-6, the J call TRBJ2-7; tentative D call: TRBD1 (6 bases). The V and J ends lost 5 bases and 3 bases respectively, with 20 bases between them. The CDR3 loop spans 16 amino acids. CDR1 SGHVS and CDR2 FNYEAQ come from the germline V gene. CDR3 nucleotide sequence: TGTGCCAGCAGCCCCACCCTAGCTTCCAGGGGCTACGAGCAGTACTTC. Translated: CASSPTLASRGYEQYF.

CDR3 DNA sequence: TGCGCCAGCAGCCAAGATTTGGACAGGGGGGTCTACAATGAGCAGTTCTTC. Its protein is CASSQDLDRGVYNEQFF. The chain recombines TRBV4-3 with TRBJ2-1; 10 nucleotides agree with TRBD1. V dropped 0 bases and J dropped 3; count of bases not matched to a gene: 5. Germline V gives CDR1 LGHNA, CDR2 YSLEER. This CDR3 is built from 17 residues.

The chain carries TRBV7-9 and TRBJ1-6; D is unclear. Germline V gene lookup returns CDR1 SEHNR and CDR2 FQNEAQ (reference sequence). The ends were cut back, 1 base at V and 6 bases at J, with 10 bases in the middle. CDR3 size: 15 residues. CDR3 residues: CASSLVQQINSPLHF. The CDR3 nucleotides read TGTGCCAGCAGCTTAGTGCAACAGATTAATTCACCCCTCCACTTT.

The gene calls are TRBV19 and TRBJ1-4; tentatively, D is TRBD1 (6 bases). V gave up 10 bases and J gave up 4 bases, with 31 bases separating them. The germline V gene has CDR1 LNHDA and CDR2 SQIVND (reference sequence). This CDR3 is built from 19 residues. The CDR3 DNA follows: TGTGCCACTTCTCTCCCTCGGGACTACACAGGGTATAATAATGAAAAACTGTTTTTT. This sequence encodes CATSLPRDYTGYNNEKLFF.

The chain joins TRBV7-2 to TRBJ1-5; 9 positions agree with TRBD1. Germline trimming cut 4 bases from V and 1 base from J; bases unmatched to any gene: 2. The CDR3 contains 15 residues. From germline, CDR1 is SGHTA and CDR2 FQGNSA. DNA for the CDR3: TGTGCCAGCAGCTCACAGGGGGCGAGCAATCAGCCCCAGCATTTT. This sequence encodes CASSSQGASNQPQHF.

The V and J genes are TRBV7-2 and TRBJ2-7, with D possibly being TRBD2 (6 bases). The ends were cut back, 4 bases at V and 0 bases at J, with 13 bases in the middle. Germline-derived CDR1 and CDR2 are SGHTA and FQGNSA. The CDR3 consists of 15 residues. Here the CDR3 DNA reads TGTGCCAGCAGCTCTAATAGCGGATTCTCCTACGAGCAGTACTTC. Translation gives CASSSNSGFSYEQYF.

The genes are TRBV9 and TRBJ2-7; 10 nucleotides agree with TRBD1. This CDR3 comprises 14 residues. With 2 bases clipped from V and 5 bases from J, the junction kept 4 bases outside the gene matches. Looked up from germline, CDR1 is SGDLS and CDR2 is YYNGEE. This CDR3 reads CASSVDRGRDEQYF. Here the CDR3 DNA reads TGTGCCAGCAGCGTCGACAGGGGGCGCGACGAGCAGTACTTC.

The genes are TRBV7-2 and TRBJ2-7; 7 nucleotides line up with TRBD2. Germline lookup yields CDR1 SGHTA and CDR2 FQGNSA. The CDR3 runs to 15 residues. V gave up 1 base and J gave up 0 bases; unmatched junction bases: 3. The CDR3 sequence: CASSLDLAVSYEQYF. The CDR3 bases are TGTGCCAGCAGCTTAGATCTAGCGGTCTCCTACGAGCAGTACTTC.

With respect to this clone: The identical CDR3 is also encoded by other nucleotide sequences in the sample. The CDR3 reads CASSQDGGTDTQYF. In DNA form, the CDR3 reads TGCGCCAGCAGCCAAGATGGGGGGACAGATACGCAGTATTTT. This chain links TRBV4-3 with TRBJ2-3, with D tentatively TRBD2 (6 bases). Germline lookup yields CDR1 LGHNA and CDR2 YSLEER. The CDR3 has 14 residues. Deletions cut 0 bases from V and 3 bases from J, with 7 bases between.

The chain carries TRBV7-9 and TRBJ2-7; 8 bases agree with TRBD1. Germline CDR1 reads SEHNR; CDR2 reads FQNEAQ (reference sequence). The CDR3 contains 15 residues. Trimming took 0 bases from V and 4 from J; bases not matched to a gene: 5. CDR3 bases: TGTGCCAGCAGCTTAGCTAAAACAGGGGGATACGAGCAGTACTTC. Its protein product is CASSLAKTGGYEQYF.

The chain couples TRBV13 to TRBJ1-4; 7 bases fit TRBD1. Germline trimming cut 3 bases from V and 5 bases from J; bases unmatched to any gene: 18. The germline CDR1 and CDR2 sequences are PRHDT and FYEKMQ (reference sequence). This CDR3 contains 19 residues. In nucleotides, the CDR3 is TGTGCCAGCAGCTTGTTATCCGACAGGGCTCGAACCCGAAATGAAAAACTGTTTTTT. Its protein is CASSLLSDRARTRNEKLFF.

This clone has more than one count but fewer than ten. The gene calls are TRBV10-3 and TRBJ1-1; TRBD1 matches 9 bases. Germline trimming cut 10 bases from V and 4 bases from J; bases unmatched to any gene: 19. The CDR3 is 17 residues long. Germline V gene data show CDR1 as ENHRY and CDR2 as SYGVKD. This CDR3 reads CATSYVPGQGAGTEAFF. The DNA for the CDR3 is TGTGCCACCTCCTACGTCCCGGGACAGGGAGCGGGCACTGAAGCTTTCTTT.

V usage is TRBV6-1 and J usage is TRBJ1-1; 9 bases align to TRBD1. With 1 base clipped from V and 6 bases from J, the junction kept 6 bases outside the gene matches. Germline values: CDR1 MNHNS, CDR2 SASEGT. The CDR3 extends over 15 amino acids. The CDR3 DNA is TGTGCCAGCAGTGAAGGGGGGACAGGGAAAGCTGAAGCTTTCTTT. Its translation: CASSEGGTGKAEAFF.

The rearrangement joins TRBV5-3 to TRBJ2-2; 13 bases fit TRBD2. TRBV5-3 is recorded as an ORF, its role being uncertain. J was trimmed by 3 bases and V by 4 bases; bases with no gene match: 9. This CDR3 spans 18 amino acids. The CDR3 loop is CARSRGLAGDRDTGELFF. In nucleotides, the CDR3 is TGTGCCAGAAGCCGAGGACTAGCGGGAGATCGAGACACCGGGGAGCTGTTTTTT.